This TCR beta chain came from a study of human T cells and chemical hapten exposure. A single record per CDR3 protein comes from TCRdb applying MiXCR to the RACE reads. The table lists about 120,000 distinct CDR3 sequences, about 13% of them singletons. This clonotype was counted at least ten times. Its antigen is as yet unknown. Whole-study findings and limits: Expanded TCRs showed more large CDR3 clusters than pre-sensitization or healthy control sets.

Time point described: pre-sensitization, week 0. The treatment is: therapeutic diphenylcyclopropenone sensitization with weekly scalp DPC. This CDR3 region has 13 residues. The V end was cut by 4 bases, the J end by 4 bases, with 5 bases between. Germline assignment: CDR1 SGHVS and CDR2 FNYEAQ. The rearrangement joins TRBV7-6 to TRBJ1-6; D is ambiguous. The receptor was derived from a woman aged 18-35 years with alopecia areata. Some clones in this sample may be carry-over from other donors' samples. The input for sequencing was whole blood, taken in connection with sensitization to the hapten diphenylcyclopropenone (DPC). The DNA for the CDR3 is TGTGCCAGCAGCTCGGATTATAATTCACCCCTCCACTTT. It is translated as CASSSDYNSPLHF.